The source of this TCR beta chain is a study of CD8 T cells in ankylosing spondylitis. CDR1 and CDR2 (germline): SGHTA, FQGNSA. V was pared by 5 bases and J by 5 bases, with 12 bases between. The CDR3 loop spans 13 amino acids. Notes on the study in general: A motif of 7 to 9 highly homologous TCR beta variants was seen as apparently characteristic of ankylosing spondylitis blood.

This clonotype was counted between two and nine times. Its antigen is undetermined. In making TCR beta libraries, quantitative 5'-RACE with molecular barcodes was used. TCRdb reanalysed the 5' RACE reads using MiXCR and keeps one entry per CDR3 protein. This table holds 700,000 or so distinct CDR3 sequences, 15% to 20% found once. The sample consisted of blood, either unsorted or a sorted T cell fraction (not recorded which). The chain couples TRBV7-2 to TRBJ1-2; D gene uncertain. The sequence derives from a male donor with ankylosing spondylitis. The CDR3 nucleotides read TGTGCCAGCAGCCGCGACAAGTCGTATGGCTACACCTTC. Translated, it gives CASSRDKSYGYTF.